A single sample gave rise to the 14 T cell receptor beta chains below, sequenced in a study of T cells expressing NK-cell markers. TCRdb reworked the 5' RACE reads into one entry per CDR3 protein, no DNA. The listing records roughly 300,000 distinct CDR3 sequences. What was sequenced was blood T cells: a sorted CD56 or NKG2C T cell subset, CD4+ or CD8+ T cells, or bulk PBMC T cells (not recorded which). These receptors came from a woman between 18 and 70 years old in good health.

The chain couples TRBV12-3 or TRBV12-4 to TRBJ2-5; TCRdb's assignment of TRBD1 cannot be checked, as there is no DNA. The CDR3 is 15 residues long. The CDR3 spells CASSLRQGGGETQYF.

The V call is TRBV11-3, the J call TRBJ1-3; checking the TCRdb D call of TRBD1 is not possible without DNA. CDR3 length: 20 residues. The V gene's germline CDR1 is SGHNT and CDR2 YENEEA. The CDR3 reads CASSYLGQSLGRISGNTIYF. Variable domain in full (rest from reference TRBV11-3 and TRBJ1-3): EAGVVQSPRYKIIEKKQPVAFWCNPISGHNTLYWYLQNLGQGPELLIRYENEEAVDDSQLPKDRFSAERLKGVDSTLKIQPAELGDSAVYLCASSYLGQSLGRISGNTIYFGEGSWLTVV.

The gene calls are TRBV6-2 or TRBV6-3 and TRBJ2-4. CDR1 and CDR2 from the germline V gene are MNHEY and SVGEGT. The CDR3 length is 14 residues. CDR3 sequence reads: CASSYRWGKNIQYF.

This sequence joins TRBV29-1 and TRBJ1-4. Germline V gives CDR1 SQVTM, CDR2 ANQGSEA. The CDR3 contains 15 residues. This CDR3 reads CSVVSGTATNEKLFF.

This chain links TRBV12-3 or TRBV12-4 with TRBJ2-1; TCRdb picks TRBD1, but there is no DNA to check that call. The CDR3 is 18 amino acids. The CDR3 is CASSRRVSRGPSYNEQFF.

The chain couples TRBV5-1 to TRBJ1-6. The germline V gene encodes CDR1 SGHRS and CDR2 YFSETQ. CDR3 length: 14 amino acids. CDR3 region: CASSLSGYNSPLHF.

The CDR3 here is CASSKGQGSRYGYTF. The rearrangement links TRBV21-1 to TRBJ1-2; the D call of TRBD1 rests on TCRdb alone, since no DNA is present to check it. TRBV21-1 is an annotated pseudogene. This CDR3 spans 15 amino acids.

The chain combines TRBV5-1 with TRBJ2-1; absent DNA, TCRdb's TRBD2 call cannot be checked. CDR3 length: 15 amino acids. The V gene's germline CDR1 is SGHRS and CDR2 YFSETQ. The CDR3 protein is CASSQTSGAYNEQFF.

This rearrangement joins TRBV12-3 or TRBV12-4 to TRBJ1-6; TCRdb outputs TRBD1, but without DNA this stays unchecked. CDR3 length equals 14 residues. The CDR3 is CASSLAVGGSPLHF.

CDR3 sequence reads: CASSSQGAGNTIYF. The chain uses TRBV12-3 or TRBV12-4 and TRBJ1-3; checking the TCRdb D call of TRBD1 is not possible without DNA. This CDR3 has 14 amino acids.

The V call is TRBV11-2, the J call TRBJ1-6; lacking DNA, the TRBD1 call made by TCRdb goes unchecked. The CDR3 is made up of 16 amino acids. Germline CDR1 SGHAT, CDR2 FQNNGV. The CDR3 loop reads CASSLVVRGDNSPLHF.

The chain is built from TRBV3-1 and TRBJ1-5; TCRdb gives TRBD1 as the D gene, but with no DNA this cannot be confirmed. CDR1 is LGHDT and CDR2 is YNNKEL in the germline V gene (reference sequence). This CDR3 region has 14 residues. The CDR3 spells CASSQSGGRQPQHF.

V is TRBV20-1 and J is TRBJ2-3; TCRdb gives TRBD1 as the D gene, but with no DNA this cannot be confirmed. Germline lookup yields CDR1 DFQATT and CDR2 SNEGSKA (reference sequence). The CDR3 spans 15 residues. The CDR3 sequence is CSVLLGTDSTDTQYF.

The chain links TRBV11-2 to TRBJ2-1; TCRdb's D call of TRBD2 is untestable without DNA. Germline V gives CDR1 SGHAT, CDR2 FQNNGV. The CDR3 covers 12 residues. The CDR3 loop reads CASSLGGTSSFF.